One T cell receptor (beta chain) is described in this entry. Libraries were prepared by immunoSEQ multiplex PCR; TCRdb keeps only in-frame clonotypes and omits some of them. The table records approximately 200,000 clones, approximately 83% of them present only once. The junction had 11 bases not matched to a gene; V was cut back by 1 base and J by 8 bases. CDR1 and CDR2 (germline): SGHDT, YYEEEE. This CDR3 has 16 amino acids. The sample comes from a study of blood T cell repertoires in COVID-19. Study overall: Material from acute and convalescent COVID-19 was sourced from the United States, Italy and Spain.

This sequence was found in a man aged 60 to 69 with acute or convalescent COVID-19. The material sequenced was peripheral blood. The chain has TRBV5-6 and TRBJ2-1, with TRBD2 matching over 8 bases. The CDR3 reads CASSLRWAGGGHEQFF. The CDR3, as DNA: TGTGCCAGCAGCTTGAGGTGGGCGGGAGGAGGGCATGAGCAGTTCTTC.